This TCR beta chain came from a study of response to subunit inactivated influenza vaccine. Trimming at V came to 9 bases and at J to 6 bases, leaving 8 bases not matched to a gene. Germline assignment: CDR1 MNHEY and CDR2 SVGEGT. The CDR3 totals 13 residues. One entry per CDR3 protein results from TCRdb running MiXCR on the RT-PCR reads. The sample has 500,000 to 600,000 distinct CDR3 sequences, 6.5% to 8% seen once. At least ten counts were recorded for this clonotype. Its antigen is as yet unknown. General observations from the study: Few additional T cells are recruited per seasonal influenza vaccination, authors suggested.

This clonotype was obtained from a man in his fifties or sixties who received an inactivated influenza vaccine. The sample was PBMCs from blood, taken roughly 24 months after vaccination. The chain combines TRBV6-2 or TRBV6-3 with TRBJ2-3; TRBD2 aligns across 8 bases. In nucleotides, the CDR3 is TGTGCCAGTGGAGGGACTAGAGGCGATACGCAGTATTTT. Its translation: CASGGTRGDTQYF.